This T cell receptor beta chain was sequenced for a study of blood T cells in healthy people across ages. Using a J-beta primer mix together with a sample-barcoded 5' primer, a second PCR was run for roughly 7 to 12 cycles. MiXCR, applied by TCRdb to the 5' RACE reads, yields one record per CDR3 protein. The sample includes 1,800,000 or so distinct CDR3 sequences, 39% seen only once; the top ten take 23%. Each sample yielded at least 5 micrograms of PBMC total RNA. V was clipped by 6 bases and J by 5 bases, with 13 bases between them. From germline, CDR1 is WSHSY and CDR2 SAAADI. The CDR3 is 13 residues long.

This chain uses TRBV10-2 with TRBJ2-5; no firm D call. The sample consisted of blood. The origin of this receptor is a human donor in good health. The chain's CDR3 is CASSKRFSETQYF. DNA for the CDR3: TGCGCCAGCAGCAAAAGGTTCTCGGAGACCCAGTACTTC.